This TCR beta chain was documented in a study of blood T cell repertoires in COVID-19. Looking at the study overall: In each case, the material was cDNA or gDNA derived from T cells, B-cell-depleted T cells, or PBMCs.

The trim removed 4 bases at V and 5 bases at J, leaving 6 bases unmatched. CDR3 length equals 14 residues. Germline V gene data show CDR1 as LGHDT and CDR2 as YNNKEL (reference sequence). As originally analysed: It was from reference gene primer amplification that nucleated cell counts were estimated. Profiling relied on immunoSEQ multiplex PCR, and the TCRdb table lists in-frame clones only, not all of them. V, J and clone size reflect that table, while D and trimming were determined from the DNA. The table lists fewer than 130,000 clones, about three quarters of them singletons, with 16% in the top ten.

J is TRBJ1-2 and V is TRBV3-1 (or the pseudogene TRBV3-2); 8 bases fit TRBD1. The source is an elderly woman with active or convalescent COVID-19. Sequencing was carried out using peripheral blood. CDR3 sequence: CASSLTGQEYGYTF. The CDR3 coding sequence is TGTGCCAGCAGCCTCACGGGACAGGAGTATGGCTACACCTTC.